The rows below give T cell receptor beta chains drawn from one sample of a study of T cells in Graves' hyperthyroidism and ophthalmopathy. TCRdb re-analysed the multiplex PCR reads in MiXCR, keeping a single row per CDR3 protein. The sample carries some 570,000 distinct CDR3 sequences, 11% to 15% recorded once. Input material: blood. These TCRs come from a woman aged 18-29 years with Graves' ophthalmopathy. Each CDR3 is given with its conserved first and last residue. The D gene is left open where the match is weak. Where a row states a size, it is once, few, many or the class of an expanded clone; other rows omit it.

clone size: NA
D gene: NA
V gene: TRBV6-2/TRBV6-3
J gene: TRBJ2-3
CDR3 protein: CASSYLPPSAASTDTQYF
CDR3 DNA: TGTGCCAGCAGTTACCTACCGCCGTCAGCGGCCAGCACAGATACGCAGTATTTT

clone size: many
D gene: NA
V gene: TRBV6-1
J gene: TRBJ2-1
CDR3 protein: CASSLGSLTYNEQFF
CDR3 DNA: TGTGCCAGCAGTTTAGGTAGCCTTACCTACAATGAGCAGTTCTTC

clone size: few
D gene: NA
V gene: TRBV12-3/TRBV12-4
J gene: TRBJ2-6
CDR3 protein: CASGANVLTF
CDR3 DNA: TGTGCCAGTGGGGCCAACGTCCTGACTTTC

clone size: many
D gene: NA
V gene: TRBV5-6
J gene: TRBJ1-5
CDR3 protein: CASSLGAGAEGPQHF
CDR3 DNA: TGTGCCAGCAGCTTAGGGGCAGGGGCCGAAGGACCCCAGCATTTT

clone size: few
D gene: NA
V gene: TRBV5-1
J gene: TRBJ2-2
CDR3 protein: CASGLYAGPGELFF
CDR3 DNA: TGCGCCAGCGGCTTGTACGCGGGCCCCGGGGAGCTGTTTTTT

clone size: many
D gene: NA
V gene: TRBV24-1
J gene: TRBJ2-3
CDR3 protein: CATSGRGGTDTQYF
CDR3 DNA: TGTGCCACCAGTGGGCGTGGAGGGACAGATACGCAGTATTTT

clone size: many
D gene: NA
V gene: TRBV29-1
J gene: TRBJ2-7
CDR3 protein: CSVETTGSSSYEQYF
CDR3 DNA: TGCAGCGTTGAAACGACAGGTTCTAGCTCCTACGAGCAGTACTTC

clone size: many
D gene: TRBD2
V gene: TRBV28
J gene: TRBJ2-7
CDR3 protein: CASSLLRLAVPSYEQYF
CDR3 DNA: TGTGCCAGCAGTTTATTGCGACTAGCGGTACCCTCCTACGAGCAGTACTTC

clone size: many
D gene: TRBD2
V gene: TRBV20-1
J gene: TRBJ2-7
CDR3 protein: CSANAIAGGRYEQYF
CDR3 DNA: TGCAGTGCTAACGCGATAGCGGGAGGACGCTACGAGCAGTACTTC

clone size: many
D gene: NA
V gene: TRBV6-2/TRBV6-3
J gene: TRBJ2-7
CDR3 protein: CASSYRGFYEQYF
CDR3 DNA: TGTGCCAGCAGTTACCGCGGATTCTACGAGCAGTACTTC

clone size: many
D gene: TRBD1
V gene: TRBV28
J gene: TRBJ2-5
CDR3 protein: CASSWPGQGQETQYF
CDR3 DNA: TGTGCCAGCAGTTGGCCCGGACAGGGTCAAGAGACCCAGTACTTC

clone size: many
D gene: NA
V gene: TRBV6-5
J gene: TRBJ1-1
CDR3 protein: CASSYIGGLDTEAFF
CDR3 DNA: TGTGCCAGCAGTTACATCGGGGGGCTGGACACTGAAGCTTTCTTT

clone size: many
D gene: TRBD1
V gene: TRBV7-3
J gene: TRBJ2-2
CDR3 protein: CASSIQGAQNTGELFF
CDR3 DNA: TGTGCCAGCAGCATACAGGGGGCGCAGAACACCGGGGAGCTGTTTTTT

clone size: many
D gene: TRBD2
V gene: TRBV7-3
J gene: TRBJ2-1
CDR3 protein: CASSLNSGGGYNEQFF
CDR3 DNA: TGTGCCAGCAGCTTAAATTCGGGAGGGGGTTACAATGAGCAGTTCTTC

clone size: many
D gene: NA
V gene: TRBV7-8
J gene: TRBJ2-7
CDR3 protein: CASSLGGLLDYYEQYF
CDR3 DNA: TGTGCCAGCAGCTTAGGGGGCCTCTTAGATTACTACGAGCAGTACTTC

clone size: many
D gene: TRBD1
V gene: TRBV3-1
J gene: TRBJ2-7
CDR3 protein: CASSQEDRGHEQYF
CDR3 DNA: TGTGCCAGCAGCCAAGAGGACAGGGGCCACGAGCAGTACTTC

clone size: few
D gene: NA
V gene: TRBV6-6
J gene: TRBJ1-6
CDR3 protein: CASSYQGPMTSPLHF
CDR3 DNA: TGTGCCAGCAGTTACCAGGGACCTATGACGTCACCCCTCCACTTT

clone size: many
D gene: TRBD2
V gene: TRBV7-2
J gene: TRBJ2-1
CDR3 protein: CASSPTSANNEQFF
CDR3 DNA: TGTGCCAGCAGCCCGACTAGCGCCAACAATGAGCAGTTCTTC

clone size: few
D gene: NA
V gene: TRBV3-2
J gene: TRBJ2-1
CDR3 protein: CASSQECRRTSGGFDNEQFF
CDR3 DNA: TGTGCCAGCAGCCAAGAGTGCCGGAGAACTAGCGGGGGTTTTGACAATGAGCAGTTCTTC

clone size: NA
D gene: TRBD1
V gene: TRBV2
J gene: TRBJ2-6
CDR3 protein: CASNRGFSGANVLTF
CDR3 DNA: TGTGCCAGCAACAGGGGATTCTCTGGGGCCAACGTCCTGACTTTC

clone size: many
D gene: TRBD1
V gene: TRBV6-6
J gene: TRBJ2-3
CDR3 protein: CASSYYGQGEDTQYF
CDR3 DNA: TGTGCCAGCAGTTACTACGGACAGGGAGAGGATACGCAGTATTTT

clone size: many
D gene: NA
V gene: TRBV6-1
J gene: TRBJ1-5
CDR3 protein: CASSEALGGYSNQPQHF
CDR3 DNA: TGTGCCAGCAGTGAAGCGCTTGGGGGGTATAGCAATCAGCCCCAGCATTTT

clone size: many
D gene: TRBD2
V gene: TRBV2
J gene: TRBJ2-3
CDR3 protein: CASSLGLSGEGDTQYF
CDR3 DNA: TGTGCCAGCAGCCTTGGACTATCCGGGGAGGGGGATACGCAGTATTTT